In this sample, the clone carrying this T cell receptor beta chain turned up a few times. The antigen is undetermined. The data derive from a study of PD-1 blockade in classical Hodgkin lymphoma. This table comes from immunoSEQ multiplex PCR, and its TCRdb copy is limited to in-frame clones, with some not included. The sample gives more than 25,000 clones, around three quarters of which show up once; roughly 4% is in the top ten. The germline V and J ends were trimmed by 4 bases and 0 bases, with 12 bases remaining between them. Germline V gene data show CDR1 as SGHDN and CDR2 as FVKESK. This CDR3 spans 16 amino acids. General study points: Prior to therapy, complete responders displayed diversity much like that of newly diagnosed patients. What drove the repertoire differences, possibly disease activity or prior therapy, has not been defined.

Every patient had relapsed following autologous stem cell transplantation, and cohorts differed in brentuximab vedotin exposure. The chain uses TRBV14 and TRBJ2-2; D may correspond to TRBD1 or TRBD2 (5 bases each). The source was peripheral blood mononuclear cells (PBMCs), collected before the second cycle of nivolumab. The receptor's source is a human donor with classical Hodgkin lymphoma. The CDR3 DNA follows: TGTGCCAGCAGCCCCGGGACGTTGTCGAACACCGGGGAGCTGTTTTTT. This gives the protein CASSPGTLSNTGELFF.